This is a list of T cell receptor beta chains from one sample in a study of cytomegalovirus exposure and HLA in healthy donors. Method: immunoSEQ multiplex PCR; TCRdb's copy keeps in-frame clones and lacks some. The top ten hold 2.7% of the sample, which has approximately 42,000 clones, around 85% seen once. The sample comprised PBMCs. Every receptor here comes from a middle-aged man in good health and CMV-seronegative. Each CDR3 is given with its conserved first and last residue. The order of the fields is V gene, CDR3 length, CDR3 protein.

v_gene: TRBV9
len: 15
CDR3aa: CASSVRGRGPDTQYF

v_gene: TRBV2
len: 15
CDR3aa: CASSEMGGRAHEQYF

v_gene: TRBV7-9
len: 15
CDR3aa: CSSSLFPAARDEQYF

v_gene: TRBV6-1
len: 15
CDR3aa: CASSETSGSSYEQYF

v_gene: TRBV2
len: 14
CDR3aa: CASTGRARDTEAFF

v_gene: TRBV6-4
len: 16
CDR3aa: CASSDSIPGGNQPQHF

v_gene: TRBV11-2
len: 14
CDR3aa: CASSPISGANVLTF

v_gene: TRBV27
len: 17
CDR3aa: CATSRRAGSVGGNEQFF

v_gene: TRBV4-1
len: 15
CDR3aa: CASSLGQGMNTEAFF

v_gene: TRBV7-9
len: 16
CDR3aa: CSSSLAVTGGFPIQYF

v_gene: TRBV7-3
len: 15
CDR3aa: CASSLGGGGLGEAFF

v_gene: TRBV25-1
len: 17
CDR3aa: CASSEPRNDRVDYGYTF

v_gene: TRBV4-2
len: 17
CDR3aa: CASSQAAGVGSYNEQFF

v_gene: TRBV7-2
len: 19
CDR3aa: CASSFFARLAGGGTGELFF